Described below is a single TCR beta chain sequence and its context. This record belongs to a study of blood T cell repertoires in COVID-19. Looking at the study overall: COVID-19 samples, acute and convalescent, were from the United States, Italy and Spain. From T cells, B-cell-depleted T cells, or PBMCs came the material, which was cDNA or gDNA.

V gave up 5 bases and J gave up 2 bases, with 16 bases separating them. The CDR3 runs to 15 residues. Germline-derived CDR1 and CDR2 are SGHTA and FQGTGA. Clones were read by immunoSEQ multiplex PCR, and TCRdb kept only the in-frame ones, dropping some. The repertoire holds approximately 340,000 clones, with about 83% as singletons. Material for sequencing was peripheral blood. The sequence was collected from a man aged 30-40 years with active or convalescent COVID-19. The chain recombines TRBV7-3 with TRBJ2-7, with D maybe TRBD1 (6 bases). The CDR3 DNA is TGTGCCAGCAGCCCTACAGGGCTCAGTCCCTACGAGCAGTACTTC. Its translation: CASSPTGLSPYEQYF.